The clone carrying this T cell receptor (beta chain) was seen ten or more times. Its antigen is undetermined. The data stem from a study of T cells after posttransplantation cyclophosphamide. Unmatched junction bases numbered 5, after V lost 3 bases and J lost 5 bases. The CDR3 runs 14 residues. Germline CDR1 is LNHNV and CDR2 is YYDKDF (reference sequence). The repertoire was sequenced with immunoSEQ multiplex PCR; TCRdb's copy has only in-frame clones and lacks some. The table records about 33,000 clones without singletons, the ten largest covering about 1.2%. Regarding the study as a whole: Skin or GI-infiltrating T cells shared few TRB sequences with blood.

Sequencing was performed on PBMCs. V usage is TRBV15 and J usage is TRBJ2-7; 9 bases map to TRBD1. This TCR was recovered from a girl aged 10 to 17 in good health, CMV-negative, and a related stem cell transplant donor. CDR3 sequence (DNA): TGTGCCACCAGCAGGGACAGGGGCTACAACGAGCAGTACTTC. Translated, it gives CATSRDRGYNEQYF.